What follows is one TCR beta chain and its context. Its specificity is unknown. These data are taken from a study of cytomegalovirus exposure and HLA in healthy donors. Study-level points and caveats: A later analysis linked a missense DCLRE1C variant to TCR beta V- and J-gene trimming. Cytomegalovirus association was listed for 164 TCR beta chains.

The PCR used 60 Vbeta and 13 Jbeta primers. Using immunoSEQ multiplex PCR, the repertoire was profiled, and TCRdb retains in-frame clones only, with some absent. The data contain around 110,000 clones, 65% to 85% of them singletons. The sample was PBMCs. This clonotype was sampled from a male donor in good health and CMV-seropositive.

CDR3 sequence reads: CASKSRAGGQETQYF. The CDR3, as DNA: TGTGCCAGCAAGTCGCGGGCAGGGGGACAAGAGACCCAGTACTTC. The V call is TRBV2, the J call TRBJ2-5; 7 bases map to TRBD1. From germline, CDR1 is SNHLY and CDR2 FYNNEI. J gave up 2 bases and V 7 bases, and 10 bases lay outside the gene matches. The CDR3 has 15 residues.